Detailed here is one T cell receptor (beta chain). Antigen unknown. This sample was included in a study of PD-1 blockade in classical Hodgkin lymphoma. Here immunoSEQ multiplex PCR was the method, and the copy in TCRdb shows in-frame clones only, minus some. The repertoire holds approximately 20,000 clones, with approximately 87% as singletons. This CDR3 has 16 amino acids. Germline CDR1 reads MGHRA; CDR2 reads YSYEKL. V lost 4 bases and J 0 bases, leaving 16 bases between the germline ends. Indicated time point: cycle 4 day 1 (C4D1), after less than 7 weeks of nivolumab. There was relapse after autologous stem cell transplantation in every patient, and there was variation in brentuximab vedotin exposure. Researchers report purifying CD4+ T cells from thawed PBMCs by magnetic negative selection. Patients showed best responses of complete response, partial response or progressive disease. General study findings and limits: Patients with a complete response exhibited baseline diversity comparable to newly diagnosed patients. By C4D1, CD4+ diversity increased significantly, especially in complete responders.

This sequence was found in a human donor with classical Hodgkin lymphoma. This chain links TRBV4-1 with TRBJ2-7; possibly TRBD2 for D (6 bases). This specimen consisted of CD4+ T cells from blood, obtained before the fourth cycle of nivolumab. The CDR3 DNA reads as TGCGCCAGCAGCCGAGTAGCGGAAACCCCCTCCTACGAGCAGTACTTC. Translating it yields CASSRVAETPSYEQYF.